The 27 T cell receptor beta chains presented below share a single source sample, sequenced in a study of regulatory T cells in long-lasting Graves disease. Time point here: newly diagnosed GD, antithyroid drugs for less than 3 months. Following extraction of RNA from PBMCs, that RNA was used to make the TCR library. Investigators prepared the TCR beta libraries by applying iRepertoire HTBI primers and Arm-PCR of CDR3 regions. TCRdb ran MiXCR on the multiplex PCR reads and lists one entry per CDR3 protein. The sample records around 230,000 distinct CDR3 sequences, around 17% being singletons. This specimen consisted of peripheral blood mononuclear cells (PBMCs), obtained at new diagnosis, from a patient treated with antithyroid drugs. Receptor source: a female donor with Graves disease.

This clonotype was observed at least ten times. The chain joins TRBV11-2 to TRBJ2-1, with 11 bases fitting TRBD2. Germline CDR1 SGHAT, CDR2 FQNNGV. The CDR3 runs to 15 residues. V trimming: 3 bases; J trimming: 6 bases; junction bases outside the gene matches: 4. The CDR3 nucleotides are TGTGCCAGCAGCTTCACTAGCGGGAGCGGCAATGAGCAGTTCTTC. It encodes CASSFTSGSGNEQFF.

Only a few counts were recorded for this clonotype. The V gene is TRBV20-1, the J gene TRBJ1-3; D is ambiguous. The CDR3 has 13 amino acids. In germline, CDR1 is DFQATT, CDR2 SNEGSKA (reference sequence). Trimming pared 4 bases from V and 4 bases from J, leaving 11 bases between. The CDR3 DNA reads as TGCAGTGCTAACCGAGTATCCGGAAACACCATATATTTT. It is translated as CSANRVSGNTIYF.

This clonotype was recorded at least ten times. This chain links TRBV6-5 with TRBJ1-6, with a tentative D call TRBD1 (5 bases). The V and J ends lost 0 bases and 13 bases respectively, with 16 bases between them. CDR3 length: 15 amino acids. Germline CDR1 MNHEY, CDR2 SVGAGI. The CDR3 reads CASSYSGQGTWPLHF. The CDR3, as DNA: TGTGCCAGCAGTTACTCGGGGCAGGGAACTTGGCCCCTCCACTTT.

In its sample, this clonotype was seen many times. This chain uses TRBV5-1 with TRBJ2-3; D is uncertain. Trimming took 4 bases from V and 1 from J, leaving 13 bases between them. Germline-derived CDR1 and CDR2 are SGHRS and YFSETQ. The CDR3 is made up of 15 amino acids. The CDR3, as DNA: TGCGCCAGCAGCGCAGGATCGGTAGGCACAGATACGCAGTATTTT. This codes for CASSAGSVGTDTQYF.

This clonotype was counted ten times or more. This sequence joins TRBV12-3 or TRBV12-4 and TRBJ2-3; D is undetermined. V was shortened by 5 bases and J by 4 bases, with 10 bases between the two germline ends. This CDR3 comprises 13 residues. The CDR3 reads CASSHSTADTQYF. DNA for the CDR3: TGTGCCAGCAGTCACTCGACGGCAGATACGCAGTATTTT.

This clonotype was counted only a few times. The rearrangement joins TRBV12-3 or TRBV12-4 to TRBJ2-2; possible D gene TRBD1, 5 bases. The CDR3 runs to 13 residues. Trimming removed 2 bases at V and 7 bases at J, with 8 bases between. DNA for the CDR3: TGTGCCAGCAGTTTAAGGGGTATCGGGGAGCTGTTTTTT. This gives the protein CASSLRGIGELFF.

This clonotype has ten or more counts. The V gene is TRBV6-9, the J gene TRBJ2-7; 11 bases align to TRBD1. The CDR3 extends over 15 amino acids. Germline V gives CDR1 MNHGY, CDR2 SVAAGI. Trimming at V came to 4 bases and at J to 5 bases, leaving 7 bases not matched to a gene. The CDR3 bases are TGTGCCAGCAGTTCTGCGGGACAGGGGGGGGACGAGCAGTACTTC. It encodes CASSSAGQGGDEQYF.

This clonotype was seen ten or more times. This chain connects TRBV24-1 to TRBJ2-2; D call uncertain. Germline-derived CDR1 and CDR2 are KGHDR and SFDVKD. V lost 4 bases and J lost 5, with 7 bases in between. The CDR3 runs 13 residues. In DNA, the CDR3 is TGTGCCACCAGTGACGGGTGGACCGGGGAGCTGTTTTTT. Residues: CATSDGWTGELFF.

Ten or more counts support this clonotype. The chain employs TRBV20-1 and TRBJ2-3, with 7 bases lining up with TRBD2. CDR3 length: 16 amino acids. Germline CDR1 is DFQATT and CDR2 is SNEGSKA (reference sequence). Unmatched junction bases numbered 17, after V lost 6 bases and J lost 5 bases. The CDR3, as DNA: TGCAGTGCCCTTCCTACTAGCGCCAAAGAGGGAGATACGCAGTATTTT. This encodes CSALPTSAKEGDTQYF.

This clonotype has a count of ten or more. The chain combines TRBV6-5 with TRBJ2-2, with D unresolved. V lost 0 bases, J lost 6 bases, and 5 bases lay in between. The CDR3 consists of 13 residues. Germline assignment: CDR1 MNHEY and CDR2 SVGAGI. The DNA of the CDR3 is TGTGCCAGCAGTTACTCTCTAGCCGGGGAGCTGTTTTTT. Translating it yields CASSYSLAGELFF.

This clonotype was picked up many times. The chain employs TRBV30 and TRBJ1-6; tentatively, D is TRBD1 (5 bases). Trimming took 3 bases from V and 6 from J, leaving 9 bases between them. CDR3 length equals 13 residues. Germline CDR1 reads GTSNPN; CDR2 reads SVGIG (reference sequence). For the CDR3, the DNA is TGTGCCTGGAGGACAGTCCCTAATTCACCCCTCCACTTT. Amino acid sequence: CAWRTVPNSPLHF.

In this sample, this clonotype turned up many times. For the CDR3, the DNA is TGTGCCAGCAGCCTCGGGGAGGCGGGAGGTCCGGATGAGCAGTTCTTC. Protein product: CASSLGEAGGPDEQFF. The rearrangement links TRBV7-6 to TRBJ2-1, with 8 positions matching TRBD2. V was pared by 5 bases and J by 8 bases, with 14 bases of the junction left unmatched. CDR1 and CDR2 from the germline V gene are SGHVS and FNYEAQ. This CDR3 contains 16 residues.

This clonotype was counted at least ten times. This chain's CDR3 is CASSEAGTGNGYTF. The CDR3 coding sequence is TGTGCCAGCAGTGAGGCCGGGACAGGCAATGGCTACACCTTC. The rearrangement links TRBV6-4 to TRBJ1-2; TRBD1 matches at 8 bases. This CDR3 region has 14 residues. With V trimmed by 3 bases and J by 6 bases, 6 bases remained unmatched. The germline V gene encodes CDR1 MRHNA and CDR2 SNTAGT.

The rearrangement joins TRBV7-2 to TRBJ2-7; 14 bases are shared with TRBD2. This CDR3 is built from 17 residues. Germline assignment: CDR1 SGHTA and CDR2 FQGNSA. With 5 bases clipped from V and 4 bases from J, the junction kept 10 bases outside the gene matches. In DNA, the CDR3 is TGTGCCAGCAGCCCAGAGACTAGCGGGAGGGCCGGGTACGAGCAGTACTTC. As protein: CASSPETSGRAGYEQYF. The variable domain in full, with the rest retrieved from reference TRBV7-2 and TRBJ2-7, is GAGVSQSPSNKVTEKGKDVELRCDPISGHTALYWYRQSLGQGLEFLIYFQGNSAPDKSGLPSDRFSAERTGGSVSTLTIQRTQQEDSAVYLCASSPETSGRAGYEQYFGPGTRLTVT.

This clonotype occurred many times. The V and J genes are TRBV12-3 or TRBV12-4 and TRBJ2-1, with D unresolved. CDR3 length equals 12 residues. The ends were cut back, 6 bases at V and 4 bases at J, with 7 bases in the middle. The CDR3 loop is CASSFGYNEQFF. The CDR3 coding sequence is TGTGCCAGCAGCTTCGGTTACAATGAGCAGTTCTTC.

The sample holds many counts of this clonotype. Compared with germline, one end of the junction differs, possibly owing to a read error. The chain combines TRBV5-1 with TRBJ2-3; tentatively, D is TRBD2 (6 bases). Looked up from germline, CDR1 is SGHRS and CDR2 is YFSETQ. The CDR3 spans 14 residues. The CDR3 protein is CASSLEGWTDTQYF. In DNA form, the CDR3 reads TGTGCCAGCAGCTTGGAGGGGTGGACAGATACGCAGTATTTT.

This clonotype was seen a few times. The chain uses TRBV4-3 and TRBJ2-3, with 7 bases identical to TRBD2. With V trimmed by 1 base and J by 0 bases, 7 bases remained unmatched. CDR1 and CDR2 from the germline V gene are LGHNA and YSLEER. The CDR3 spans 17 residues. As DNA, the CDR3 is TGCGCCAGCAGCCAAGCCCCTAGCGGTGCTAGCACAGATACGCAGTATTTT. It is translated as CASSQAPSGASTDTQYF.

Many counts were recorded for this clonotype. The chain carries TRBV20-1 and TRBJ1-1; D call uncertain. CDR3 length: 17 amino acids. Trimming pared 5 bases from V and 2 bases from J, leaving 24 bases between. In germline, CDR1 is DFQATT, CDR2 SNEGSKA (reference sequence). The CDR3 loop reads CSASPPAGSEINTEAFF. CDR3 DNA sequence: TGCAGTGCTTCCCCGCCGGCAGGCTCGGAGATAAACACTGAAGCTTTCTTT.

Many counts were recorded for this clonotype. The chain joins TRBV12-3 or TRBV12-4 to TRBJ2-7; tentatively, D is TRBD1 (5 bases). CDR3 size: 13 residues. The V end lost 4 bases, the J end lost 6 bases, and 13 bases lay between the germline ends. CDR3 loop: CASSSTGRAEQYF. CDR3 nucleotides: TGTGCCAGCAGTTCCACAGGTCGAGCCGAGCAGTACTTC.

The table lists this clonotype with many counts. The gene calls are TRBV20-1 and TRBJ2-7; D is ambiguous. Trimming removed 5 bases at V and 4 bases at J, with 9 bases between. Germline CDR1 and CDR2: DFQATT and SNEGSKA (reference sequence). This CDR3 contains 11 residues. CDR3 nucleotides: TGCAGTGCTCTTGATAGGTACGAGCAGTACTTC. Encoded protein: CSALDRYEQYF.

This clonotype was seen at least ten times. This chain uses TRBV20-1 with TRBJ2-3; 8 nucleotides align to TRBD2. Germline V lookup: CDR1 DFQATT, CDR2 SNEGSKA (reference sequence). The CDR3 has 13 residues. Losses at the gene ends were 4 bases for V and 6 bases for J; bases not matched to a gene: 6. The CDR3 here is CSANSGSLDTQYF. The CDR3 DNA reads as TGCAGTGCTAACAGCGGGAGCCTCGATACGCAGTATTTT.

This clonotype was found many times. The genes are TRBV2 and TRBJ1-2; no reliable D call. The CDR3 is 13 residues long. Trimming left V 3 bases short and J 10 bases short, with 15 bases between. Germline CDR1 SNHLY, CDR2 FYNNEI. The CDR3 reads CASSDRAADFYTF. The CDR3 DNA sequence: TGTGCCAGCAGTGATCGGGCAGCCGATTTCTACACCTTC.

This rearrangement joins TRBV2 to TRBJ1-5; possibly TRBD1 for D (5 bases). This CDR3 is 16 amino acids long. Looked up from germline, CDR1 is SNHLY and CDR2 is FYNNEI. Trimming removed 0 bases from V and 2 bases from J, with 11 bases in between. CDR3 sequence reads: CASSEARFRGNQPQHF. The CDR3 DNA reads TGTGCCAGCAGTGAAGCACGGTTCAGGGGCAATCAGCCCCAGCATTTT.

This clonotype was detected many times. The rearrangement links TRBV6-2 or TRBV6-3 to TRBJ2-7; TRBD1 is a possible D gene (5 bases). Trimming stripped 2 bases from V and 2 bases from J, with 13 bases between. Looked up from germline, CDR1 is MNHEY and CDR2 is SVGEGT. There are 15 residues in the CDR3. The DNA for the CDR3 is TGTGCCAGCAGTTACAGGGGTGGAAGGCCCTACGAGCAGTACTTC. Encoded protein: CASSYRGGRPYEQYF.

This clonotype has ten or more counts. Germline is not matched at one junction end, which may reflect a read error. V and J are TRBV7-9 and TRBJ2-3; no firm D call. Judging by the DNA end, TRBJ2-5 fits better; the J call may be wrong. Germline loops: CDR1 SEHNR, CDR2 FQNEAQ (reference sequence). CDR3 length equals 14 residues. The CDR3 reads CASSLVRQSEIQYF. CDR3 coding DNA: TGTGCCAGCAGCTTAGTGAGGCAGTCTGAGATCCAGTACTTC.

This clonotype was counted a single time. This chain joins TRBV20-1 and TRBJ1-5, with 8 bases identical to TRBD1. Germline V gives CDR1 DFQATT, CDR2 SNEGSKA (reference sequence). The CDR3 covers 16 residues. Trimming at V came to 5 bases and at J to 1 base, leaving 10 bases not matched to a gene. The CDR3 here is CSAAGGQGNSNQPQHF. In nucleotides, the CDR3 is TGCAGTGCTGCCGGCGGACAGGGAAACAGCAATCAGCCCCAGCATTTT.

The J gene is TRBJ1-3, the V gene TRBV19; 7 positions agree with TRBD1. With V trimmed by 5 bases and J by 5 bases, 9 bases remained unmatched. The CDR3 sequence is 15 residues long. Germline assignment: CDR1 LNHDA and CDR2 SQIVND (reference sequence). DNA of the CDR3: TGTGCCAGTAGTCCCTCCGGGACAGTCAGAAACACCATATATTTT. This translates into CASSPSGTVRNTIYF. The full variable domain, completed using reference TRBV19 and TRBJ1-3, is DGGITQSPKYLFRKEGQNVTLSCEQNLNHDAMYWYRQDPGQGLRLIYYSQIVNDFQKGDIAEGYSVSREKKESFPLTVTSAQKNPTAFYLCASSPSGTVRNTIYFGEGSWLTVV.